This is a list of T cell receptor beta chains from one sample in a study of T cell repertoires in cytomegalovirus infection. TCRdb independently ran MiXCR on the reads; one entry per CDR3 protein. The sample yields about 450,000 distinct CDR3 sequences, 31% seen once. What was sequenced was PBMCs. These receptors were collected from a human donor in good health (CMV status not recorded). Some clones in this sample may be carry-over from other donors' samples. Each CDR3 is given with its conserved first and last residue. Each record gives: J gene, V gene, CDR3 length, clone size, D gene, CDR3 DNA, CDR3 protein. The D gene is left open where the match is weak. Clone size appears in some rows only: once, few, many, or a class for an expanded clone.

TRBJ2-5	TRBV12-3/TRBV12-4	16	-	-	TGTGCCCCCGGCCCCCTATACGGGGGCTGCCAAGAGACCCAGTACTTC	CAPGPLYGGCQETQYF
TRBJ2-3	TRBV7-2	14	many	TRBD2	TGTGCCAGCAGCCCAAGCGGGGGTGGGGATACGCAGTATTTT	CASSPSGGGDTQYF
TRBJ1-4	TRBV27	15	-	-	TGTGCCTCACAAATTTCCAGACCGACGCCTGAAAAACTGTTTTTT	CASQISRPTPEKLFF
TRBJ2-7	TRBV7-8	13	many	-	TGTGCCAGCAGCCTCCCTAGCCTCTACGAGCAGTACTTC	CASSLPSLYEQYF
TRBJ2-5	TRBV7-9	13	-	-	TGTGCCAGCGGCACAGTAGCTCAAGAGACCCAGTACTTC	CASGTVAQETQYF
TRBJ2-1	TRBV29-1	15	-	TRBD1	TGCAGCGTTGAAGATATACGACAGGGGGTCGATGAGCAGTTCTTC	CSVEDIRQGVDEQFF
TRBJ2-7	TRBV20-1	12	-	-	TGCAGTGCTGTCCTCGACTTATACGAGCAGTACTTC	CSAVLDLYEQYF
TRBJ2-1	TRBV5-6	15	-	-	TGTGCCAGCAGCGGGAAAGGGGTTATTGACAATGAGCAGTTCTTC	CASSGKGVIDNEQFF
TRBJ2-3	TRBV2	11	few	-	TGTGCCAGCAGTGGGGTGGATACGCAGTATTTT	CASSGVDTQYF
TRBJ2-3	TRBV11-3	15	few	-	TGTGCCAGCAGCTCGGGACTCCAGGGGGCAGATACGCAGTATTTT	CASSSGLQGADTQYF
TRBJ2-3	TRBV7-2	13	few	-	TGTGCCAGCAGCACCCCTAGCACAGATACGCAGTATTTT	CASSTPSTDTQYF
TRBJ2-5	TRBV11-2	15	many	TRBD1	TGTGCCAGCAGCTTAAGGCAGGGGGCGAAGGAGACCCAGTACTTC	CASSLRQGAKETQYF
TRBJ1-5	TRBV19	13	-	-	TGTGCCAGTGCACAGGTTGGGAATCAGCCCCAGCATTTT	CASAQVGNQPQHF
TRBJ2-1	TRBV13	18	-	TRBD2	TGTTCCAGCAGCGGCGGGACTAGCTGGGGGAGCTCCTACCAGGAGCAGTTCTTC	CSSSGGTSWGSSYQEQFF
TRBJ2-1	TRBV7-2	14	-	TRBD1	TGTGCCAGCAGAGTACAGGGGCAATTCAATGAGCAGTTCTTC	CASRVQGQFNEQFF
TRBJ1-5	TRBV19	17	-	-	TGTGCCAGTAGTATGGTCCAGGGAGGGGTAGGCAATCAGCCCCAGCATTTT	CASSMVQGGVGNQPQHF
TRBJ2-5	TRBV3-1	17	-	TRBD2	TGTGCCAGCAGCCAAGATTTGGCAGCAGCGGGGGTAGAGTCCCAGTACTTC	CASSQDLAAAGVESQYF
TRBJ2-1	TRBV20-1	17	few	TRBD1	TGCAGTGCCAGCGGTCCTACACCTGGGACAGGGTCCAATGAGCAGTTCTTC	CSASGPTPGTGSNEQFF
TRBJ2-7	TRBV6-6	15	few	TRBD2	TGTGCCAGCAGCGGGACTAGCGGGGCTTCCTACGAGCAGTACTTC	CASSGTSGASYEQYF
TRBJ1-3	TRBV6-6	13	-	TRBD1	TGTGCCAGCAGCCGACAGGGGCAATACACCATATATTTT	CASSRQGQYTIYF
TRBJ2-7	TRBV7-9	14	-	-	TGTGCCAGCAGCTTAAACGAGGGAAGATACGAGCAGTACTTC	CASSLNEGRYEQYF
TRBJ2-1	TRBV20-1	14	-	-	TGCAGTGTTACAGGGTTTAACGGCTACAATGAGCAGTTCTTC	CSVTGFNGYNEQFF
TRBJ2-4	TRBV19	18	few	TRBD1	TGTGCCAGTAGTATGAGCCGCGGGACAGGGGACCCCAAAAACATTCAGTACTTC	CASSMSRGTGDPKNIQYF
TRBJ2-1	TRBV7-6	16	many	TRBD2	TGTGCCAGCAGCTCGACTAGCGGGGGGAAGGACAATGAGCAGTTCTTC	CASSSTSGGKDNEQFF
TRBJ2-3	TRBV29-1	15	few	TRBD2	TGCAGCGTTGATAACGTGGGGGGGGGCACAGATACGCAGTATTTT	CSVDNVGGGTDTQYF
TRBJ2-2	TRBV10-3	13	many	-	TGTGCCATCAGTGAGTCGGCGCCCGGGGAGCTGTTTTTT	CAISESAPGELFF
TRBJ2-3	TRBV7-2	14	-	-	TGTGCCAGCACCTCTGGAGGGGCCCTGCCTACGCAGTATTTT	CASTSGGALPTQYF
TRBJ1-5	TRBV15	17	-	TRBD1	TGTGCCACCAGCAGAGTCAAGGGACAGACTAGCAATCAGCCCCAGCATTTT	CATSRVKGQTSNQPQHF
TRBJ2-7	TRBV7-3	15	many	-	TGTGCCAGCAGCCCACAGGACAGCCCATCTTACGAGCAGTACTTC	CASSPQDSPSYEQYF
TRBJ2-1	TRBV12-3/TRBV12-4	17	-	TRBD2	TGTGCCAGCAGTCTCCAACTAGCGGGGCGGCTCTACAATGAGCAGTTCTTC	CASSLQLAGRLYNEQFF
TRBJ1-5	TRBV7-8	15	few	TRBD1	TGTGCCAGCCGGAACGGGACAGGGTACAATCAGCCCCAGCATTTT	CASRNGTGYNQPQHF
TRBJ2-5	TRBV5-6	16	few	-	TGTGCCAGCAGCCGCCGGAGGGACTTCACTAGAGAGACCCAGTACTTC	CASSRRRDFTRETQYF
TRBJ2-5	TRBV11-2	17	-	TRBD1	TGTGCCAGCAGCCACCCCAAGAGACAGGGGGCGGGAGAGACCCAGTACTTC	CASSHPKRQGAGETQYF
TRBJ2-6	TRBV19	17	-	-	TGTGCCAGTAGCAGGTGGGGACAAAGCTCTGGGGCCAACGTCCTGACTTTC	CASSRWGQSSGANVLTF
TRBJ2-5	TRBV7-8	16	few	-	TGTGCCAGCAGCGCAGGGCAGCGGACCAAACAAGAGACCCAGTACTTC	CASSAGQRTKQETQYF
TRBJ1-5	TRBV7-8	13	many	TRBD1	TGTGCCAGCAGCTCACAGGGGTTTCAGCCCCAGCATTTT	CASSSQGFQPQHF
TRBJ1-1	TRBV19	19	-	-	TGTGCCCGTAGTATATCAGAGAGTGGGCAAGGCAGATACGGGACTGAAGCTTTCTTT	CARSISESGQGRYGTEAFF
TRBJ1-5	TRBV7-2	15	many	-	TGTGCCAGCAGAGCCGACAGGACTTTTAATCAGCCCCAGCATTTT	CASRADRTFNQPQHF
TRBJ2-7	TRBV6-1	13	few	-	TGTGCCAGCGCCGAGGGCAGGGGCTACGAGCAGTACTTC	CASAEGRGYEQYF
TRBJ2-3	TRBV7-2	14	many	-	TGTGCCAGCAGCTTACTAGGTTGGACAGATACGCAGTATTTT	CASSLLGWTDTQYF
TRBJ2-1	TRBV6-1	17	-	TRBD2	TGTGCCAGCAGCGATGAATTACCGGGACTAGCGTTTAATGAGCAGTTCTTC	CASSDELPGLAFNEQFF
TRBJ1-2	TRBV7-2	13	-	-	TGTGCCAGCAGCTTAGCGGCGGTCTATGGCTACACCTTC	CASSLAAVYGYTF
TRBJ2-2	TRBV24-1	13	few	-	TGTGCCACCAGTGATTTTTTCGCCGGGGAGCTGTTTTTT	CATSDFFAGELFF
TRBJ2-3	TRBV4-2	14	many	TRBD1	TGTGCCAGCAGCCAAGCCAGGGGGCGAGATACGCAGTATTTT	CASSQARGRDTQYF
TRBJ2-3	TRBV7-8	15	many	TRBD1	TGTGCCAGCAGCTTGGTCAGGGGGCAGACAGATACGCAGTATTTT	CASSLVRGQTDTQYF
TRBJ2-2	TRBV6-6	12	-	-	TGTGCCAGCAGCCAATCCGGCGGGGAGATGTTTTTT	CASSQSGGEMFF
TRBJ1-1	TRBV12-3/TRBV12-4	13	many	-	TGTGCCAGCAGTTTGGGACCGGGACTTGAAGCTTTCTTT	CASSLGPGLEAFF
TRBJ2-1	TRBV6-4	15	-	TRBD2	TGTGCCAGCAGTGAGGGACTAGCGGGGGACAATGAGCAGTTCTTC	CASSEGLAGDNEQFF
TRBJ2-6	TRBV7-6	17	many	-	TGTGCCAGCAGCTTAACCGGGACGTACACTGGGGCCAACGTCCTGACTTTC	CASSLTGTYTGANVLTF
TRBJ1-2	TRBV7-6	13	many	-	TGTGCCAGCAGCTTAGGCAGGGCGGGGGGCTACACCTTC	CASSLGRAGGYTF
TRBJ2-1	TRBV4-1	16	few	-	TGCGCCAGCAGCCCTACGGGGGCAGACTCCTACAATGAGCAGTTCTTC	CASSPTGADSYNEQFF
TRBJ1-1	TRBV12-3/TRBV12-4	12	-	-	TGTGCCAGCAGTCGGGTTTTGTCTGAAGCTTTCTTT	CASSRVLSEAFF
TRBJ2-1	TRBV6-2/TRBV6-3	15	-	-	TGTGCCAGCAGTTACTCGGGGGCAGATTACAATGAGCAGTTCTTC	CASSYSGADYNEQFF
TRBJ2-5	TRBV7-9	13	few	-	TGTGCCAGCAGATTAGGGTTGTCGGAGACCCAGTACTTC	CASRLGLSETQYF
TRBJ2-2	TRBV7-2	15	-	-	TGTGCCAGCAGCTGGCGTAGCGCGAACACCGGGGAGCTGTTTTTT	CASSWRSANTGELFF